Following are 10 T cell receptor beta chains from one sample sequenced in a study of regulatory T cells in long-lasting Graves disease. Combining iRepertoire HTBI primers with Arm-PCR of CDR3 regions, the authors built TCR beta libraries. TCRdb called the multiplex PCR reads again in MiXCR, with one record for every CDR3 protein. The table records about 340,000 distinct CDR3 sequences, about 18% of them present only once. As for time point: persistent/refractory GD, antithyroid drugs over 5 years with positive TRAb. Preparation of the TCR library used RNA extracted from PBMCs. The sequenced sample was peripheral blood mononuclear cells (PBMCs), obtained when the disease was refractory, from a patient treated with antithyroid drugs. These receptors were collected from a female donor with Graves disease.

The CDR3 nucleotides read TGTGCCTGGATTCAGGGGGCCGGTGAAAAACTGTTTTTT. Translating it yields CAWIQGAGEKLFF. The V gene is TRBV30, the J gene TRBJ1-4; 8 bases are shared with TRBD1. The ends lost 4 bases at V and 7 bases at J; junction bases unmatched: 5. The CDR3 consists of 13 residues. The V gene's germline CDR1 is GTSNPN and CDR2 SVGIG (reference sequence).

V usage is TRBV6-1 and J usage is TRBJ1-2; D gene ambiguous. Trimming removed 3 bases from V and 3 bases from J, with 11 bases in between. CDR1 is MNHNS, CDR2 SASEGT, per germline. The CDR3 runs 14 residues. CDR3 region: CASSDIGRDYGYTF. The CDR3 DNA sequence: TGTGCCAGCAGTGATATCGGACGGGACTATGGCTACACCTTC.

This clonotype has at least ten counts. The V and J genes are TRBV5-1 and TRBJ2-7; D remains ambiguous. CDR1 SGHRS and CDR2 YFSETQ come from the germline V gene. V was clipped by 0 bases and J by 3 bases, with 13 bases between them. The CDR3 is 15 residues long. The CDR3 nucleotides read TGCGCCAGCAGCTTGGAGGCTGACCCCCACTACGAGCAGTACTTC. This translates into CASSLEADPHYEQYF.

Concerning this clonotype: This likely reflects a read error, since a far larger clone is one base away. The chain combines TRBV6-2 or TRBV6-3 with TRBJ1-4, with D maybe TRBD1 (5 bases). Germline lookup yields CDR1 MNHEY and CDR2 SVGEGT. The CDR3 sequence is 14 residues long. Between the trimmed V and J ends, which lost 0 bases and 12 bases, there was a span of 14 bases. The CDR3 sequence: CASSYSASEGELFF. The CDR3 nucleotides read TGTGCCAGCAGTTACTCGGCCTCTGAAGGGGAACTGTTTTTT.

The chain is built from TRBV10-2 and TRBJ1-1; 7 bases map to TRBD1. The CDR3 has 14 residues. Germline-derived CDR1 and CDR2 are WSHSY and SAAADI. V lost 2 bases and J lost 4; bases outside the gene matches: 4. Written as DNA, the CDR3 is TGCGCCAGCAGTGAGAAGGGGGCGCGCACTGAAGCTTTCTTT. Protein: CASSEKGARTEAFF.

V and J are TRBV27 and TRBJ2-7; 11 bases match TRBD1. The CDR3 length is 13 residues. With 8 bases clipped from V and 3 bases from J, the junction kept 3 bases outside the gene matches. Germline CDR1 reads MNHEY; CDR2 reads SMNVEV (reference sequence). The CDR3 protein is CASGGQGDYEQYF. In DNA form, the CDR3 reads TGTGCCAGCGGGGGACAGGGGGACTACGAGCAGTACTTC.

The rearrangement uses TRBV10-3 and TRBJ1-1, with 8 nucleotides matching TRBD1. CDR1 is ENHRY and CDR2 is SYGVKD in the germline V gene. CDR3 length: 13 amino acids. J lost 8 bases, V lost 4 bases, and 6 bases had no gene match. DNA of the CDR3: TGTGCCATCAGTGGACAGGGGCCGACCGAAGCTTTCTTT. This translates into CAISGQGPTEAFF.

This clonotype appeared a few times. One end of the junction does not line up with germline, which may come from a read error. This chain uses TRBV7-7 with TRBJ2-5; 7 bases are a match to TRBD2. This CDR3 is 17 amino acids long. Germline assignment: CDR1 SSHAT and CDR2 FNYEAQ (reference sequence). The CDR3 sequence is CASSLGSAGRYQETQYF. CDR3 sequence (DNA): TGTGCTAGCAGTTTAGGTTCAGCGGGGAGGTACCAAGAGACCCAGTACTTC.

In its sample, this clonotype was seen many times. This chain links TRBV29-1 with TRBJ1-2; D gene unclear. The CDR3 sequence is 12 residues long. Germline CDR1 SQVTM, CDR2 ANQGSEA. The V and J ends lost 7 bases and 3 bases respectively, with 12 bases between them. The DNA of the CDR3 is TGCAGCGGCTTGGGTACCTACTATGGCTACACCTTC. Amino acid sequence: CSGLGTYYGYTF.

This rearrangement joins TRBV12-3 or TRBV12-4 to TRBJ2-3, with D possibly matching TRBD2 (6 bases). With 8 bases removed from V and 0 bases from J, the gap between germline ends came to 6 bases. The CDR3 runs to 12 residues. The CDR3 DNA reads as TGTGCCAGCGGACTAAGCACAGATACGCAGTATTTT. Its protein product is CASGLSTDTQYF.